The 18 T cell receptor beta chains listed next were all sequenced from one sample in a study of graft-versus-host responses after intestinal transplantation. These receptors are not linked to any known antigen. Sequencing used immunoSEQ multiplex PCR; TCRdb keeps in-frame clones, though not all of them. The sample yields around 99,000 clones, roughly 87% seen once. This specimen consisted of unstimulated CD4+ T cells sorted from spleen or lymph node cells, obtained before transplant. Receptors originate from a human donor who was the organ donor for an intestinal transplant.

This clone was detected only once. The gene calls are TRBV9 and TRBJ2-7, with D uncertain. V was cut by 0 bases and J by 7 bases, with 11 bases left in between. The CDR3 runs to 13 residues. Germline-derived CDR1 and CDR2 are SGDLS and YYNGEE. Here the CDR3 reads CASSVGLSEEQYF. CDR3 DNA sequence: TGTGCCAGCAGCGTAGGACTCTCGGAAGAGCAGTACTTC.

V usage is TRBV2 and J usage is TRBJ2-7; a weak D match, TRBD2 (6 bases). V lost 3 bases to trimming and J lost 3 bases, with 9 bases between them. The CDR3 runs to 13 residues. The germline gives CDR1 SNHLY, CDR2 FYNNEI. The CDR3 spells CASSDGTYYEQYF. CDR3 DNA sequence: TGTGCCAGCAGTGACGGGACTTACTACGAGCAGTACTTC.

The rearrangement links TRBV7-3 to TRBJ2-3; tentatively, D is TRBD1 or TRBD2 (5 bases each). CDR3 length equals 15 residues. From germline, CDR1 is SGHTA and CDR2 FQGTGA. Trimming cost V 2 bases and J 1 base, with 10 bases left between them. The CDR3 region is CASSLWGKGTDTQYF. The CDR3 region has the DNA TGTGCCAGCAGCTTATGGGGGAAAGGCACAGATACGCAGTATTTT.

This clone has only one observation. The chain is built from TRBV6-5 and TRBJ1-1; 7 bases map to TRBD1. The CDR3 contains 13 residues. Trimming removed 5 bases from V and 1 base from J; junction bases left unmatched: 1. Germline assignment: CDR1 MNHEY and CDR2 SVGAGI. As DNA, the CDR3 is TGTGCCAGCAGTGAGGGGGCGAACACTGAAGCTTTCTTT. Translated, it gives CASSEGANTEAFF.

This chain connects TRBV12-2 to TRBJ2-1; the listed D gene, TRBD2, was not tested against the DNA. TRBV12-2 is deemed a pseudogene. The CDR3 covers 17 residues. The CDR3 coding sequence is TGTGCAAGTCGCTACCCTCGGGGGGGGCCTGCCTACAATGAGCAGTTCTTC. Protein sequence: CASRYPRGGPAYNEQFF.

V usage is TRBV27 and J usage is TRBJ2-2, with 7 nucleotides matching TRBD1. The CDR3 is 16 amino acids. The V gene end was trimmed by 6 bases and the J gene end by 4 bases; junction bases not matched to a gene: 11. Germline CDR1 and CDR2: MNHEY and SMNVEV (reference sequence). The CDR3 DNA reads TGTGCCAGCAGAAGACCGGGACAGAGACCCACCGGGGAGCTGTTTTTT. It codes for CASRRPGQRPTGELFF.

The chain uses TRBV5-4 and TRBJ1-2; 8 nucleotides agree with TRBD1. The germline gives CDR1 SGHNT, CDR2 YYREEE (reference sequence). There are 15 residues in the CDR3. After removal of 1 base from V and 8 bases from J, the junction contained 10 bases not matched to a gene. CDR3 nucleotides: TGTGCCAGCAGCTTGCAGGGGGCGATACTTCAGGGCTACACCTTC. This codes for CASSLQGAILQGYTF.

The gene calls are TRBV5-6 and TRBJ1-5, with TRBD1 as a possible D gene (5 bases). Trimming removed 4 bases at V and 2 bases at J, with 25 bases between. From germline, CDR1 is SGHDT and CDR2 YYEEEE. The CDR3 loop spans 19 amino acids. CDR3 residues: CASSLRMGRRAGGNQPQHF. DNA of the CDR3: TGTGCCAGCAGCCTGAGAATGGGCCGGCGAGCGGGGGGCAATCAGCCCCAGCATTTT.

CDR3 sequence: CASSGRQRYEQYF. The CDR3 coding sequence is TGTGCCAGCAGCGGTCGACAGCGCTACGAGCAGTACTTC. The chain joins TRBV11-1 to TRBJ2-7; D perhaps matches TRBD1 (5 bases). Germline V CDR1 and CDR2: SGHAT, FQDESV (reference sequence). The CDR3 spans 13 residues. With 5 bases removed from V and 3 bases from J, the gap between germline ends came to 11 bases.

The genes are TRBV4-1 and TRBJ2-7, with 13 bases identical to TRBD2. After removal of 2 bases from V and 3 bases from J, the junction contained 1 base not matched to a gene. Germline CDR1 and CDR2: MGHRA and YSYEKL. This CDR3 contains 15 residues. The CDR3 reads CASSQTSGGDYEQYF. As DNA, the CDR3 is TGCGCCAGCAGCCAAACTAGCGGGGGGGACTACGAGCAGTACTTC.

This chain connects TRBV15 to TRBJ2-7; 13 positions match TRBD2. This CDR3 spans 19 amino acids. Germline loops: CDR1 LNHNV, CDR2 YYDKDF (reference sequence). Unmatched junction bases numbered 9, after V lost 1 base and J lost 0 bases. In DNA, the CDR3 is TGTGCCACCAGCAGAGGGACTAGCGGGGGCGGCTACCTCTCCTACGAGCAGTACTTC. It specifies CATSRGTSGGGYLSYEQYF.

Note on this clone: This specimen includes other DNA sequences encoding the same CDR3. The V and J genes are TRBV5-1 and TRBJ1-1; D gene unclear. CDR1 is SGHRS and CDR2 is YFSETQ in the germline V gene. CDR3 length: 15 amino acids. Between the trimmed V and J ends, which lost 0 bases and 0 bases, there was a span of 9 bases. The CDR3 bases are TGCGCCAGCAGCTTGGCAGGCGGCCTGAACACTGAAGCTTTCTTT. As protein: CASSLAGGLNTEAFF.

This chain connects TRBV7-2 to TRBJ1-6; D is uncertain. CDR3 size: 16 residues. The germline V and J ends were trimmed by 4 bases and 3 bases, with 13 bases remaining between them. Germline loops: CDR1 SGHTA, CDR2 FQGNSA. The DNA for the CDR3 is TGTGCCAGCAGCTCCGGAGGGATCCTCTATAATTCACCCCTCCACTTT. The encoded protein is CASSSGGILYNSPLHF.

The chain recombines TRBV7-2 with TRBJ2-7, with D uncertain. The CDR3 length is 15 residues. The germline gives CDR1 SGHTA, CDR2 FQGNSA. V gave up 0 bases and J gave up 5 bases, with 14 bases separating them. CDR3 amino acids: CASSLAVGLVHEQYF. The DNA of the CDR3 is TGTGCCAGCAGCTTAGCGGTTGGCCTAGTCCACGAGCAGTACTTC.

The V and J genes are TRBV18 and TRBJ2-2, with 9 bases that match TRBD1. The germline gives CDR1 KGHSH, CDR2 LQKENI. V shed 4 bases and J 3 bases; nucleotides not matched to a gene: 6. The CDR3 totals 16 residues. CDR3 region: CASSLWTGAYTGELFF. For the CDR3, the DNA is TGTGCCAGCTCACTCTGGACAGGGGCCTACACCGGGGAGCTGTTTTTT.

The CDR3 region has the DNA TGTGCCAGCAGCCAAGACGAGGGGGCCTACAATGAGCAGTTCTTC. This translates into CASSQDEGAYNEQFF. The chain uses TRBV4-2 and TRBJ2-1; possible D gene TRBD1, 6 bases. Germline V gene sequence: CDR1 LGHNA, CDR2 YNFKEQ. Deletions cut 0 bases from V and 2 bases from J, with 8 bases between. This CDR3 has 15 amino acids.

This chain uses TRBV5-1 with TRBJ1-2; no clear D. V was shortened by 4 bases and J by 2 bases, with 21 bases between the two germline ends. Looked up from germline, CDR1 is SGHRS and CDR2 is YFSETQ. This CDR3 contains 17 residues. The CDR3 nucleotides are TGCGCCAGCAGCCCTGGAGGAGCCGACTACGGAAACTATGGCTACACCTTC. Translation: CASSPGGADYGNYGYTF.

The chain couples TRBV5-1 to TRBJ1-4, with unresolved D. In germline, CDR1 is SGHRS, CDR2 YFSETQ. This CDR3 comprises 14 residues. V lost 4 bases to trimming and J lost 6 bases, with 13 bases between them. CDR3 sequence: CASSTGPPYEKLFF. The CDR3 coding sequence is TGCGCCAGCAGCACCGGCCCTCCCTATGAAAAACTGTTTTTT.